The 10 T cell receptor beta chains given below trace back to one sample, sequenced in a study of blood T cell repertoires in COVID-19. Only in-frame clones appear in the TCRdb table, and some are missing; sequencing was by immunoSEQ multiplex PCR. The repertoire holds 400,000 to 500,000 clones, 88% seen once, with approximately 1.8% in the top ten. Sequencing was performed on PBMCs or T cells enriched from blood (not recorded which). These receptors all stem from a woman between 35 and 50 years old who had recovered from COVID-19.

V usage is TRBV19 and J usage is TRBJ2-1, with TRBD1 matching 7 bases. The CDR3 is made up of 16 amino acids. After removal of 3 bases from V and 7 bases from J, the junction contained 12 bases not matched to a gene. From germline, CDR1 is LNHDA and CDR2 SQIVND (reference sequence). This chain's CDR3 is CASSIAYRGSGNEQFF. As DNA, the CDR3 is TGTGCCAGTAGTATTGCGTACAGGGGTTCAGGGAATGAGCAGTTCTTC.

The chain uses TRBV6-4 and TRBJ2-7; D may be TRBD1 (5 bases). From germline, CDR1 is MRHNA and CDR2 SNTAGT. The CDR3 sequence is 14 residues long. Trimming took 9 bases from V and 3 from J, leaving 18 bases between them. The CDR3 region is CASITQTELYEQYF. The CDR3 DNA follows: TGTGCCAGTATAACACAGACAGAACTCTACGAGCAGTACTTC.

The genes are TRBV30 and TRBJ1-2; 7 bases map to TRBD1. The CDR3 is 16 residues long. Trimming at V came to 8 bases and at J to 1 base, leaving 16 bases not matched to a gene. CDR1 is GTSNPN and CDR2 is SVGIG in the germline V gene (reference sequence). This CDR3 reads CAGGTSGQTINYGYTF. CDR3 DNA: TGTGCCGGCGGAACCTCGGGACAGACGATTAACTATGGCTACACCTTC. Supplemented by reference TRBV30 and TRBJ1-2, the full variable domain reads SQTIHQWPATLVQPVGSPLSLECTVEGTSNPNLYWYRQAAGRGLQLLFYSVGIGQISSEVPQNLSASRPQDRQFILSSKKLLLSDSGFYLCAGGTSGQTINYGYTFGSGTRLTVV.

In its sample, this clone was seen once. This chain links TRBV5-1 with TRBJ1-1, with D tentatively TRBD1 (6 bases). The CDR3 loop spans 13 amino acids. Trimming took off 3 bases at V and 6 bases at J, with 12 bases between the two ends. Germline lookup yields CDR1 SGHRS and CDR2 YFSETQ. CDR3 protein: CASSWGQGSEAFF. CDR3 in DNA: TGCGCCAGCAGCTGGGGGCAGGGGTCTGAAGCTTTCTTT.

The CDR3: CASSPQSNQPQHF. As DNA, the CDR3 is TGTGCCAGCAGCCCACAGAGCAATCAGCCCCAGCATTTT. V usage is TRBV6-2 or TRBV6-3 and J usage is TRBJ1-5; D gene ambiguous. Germline V gives CDR1 MNHEY, CDR2 SVGEGT. The ends were cut back, 6 bases at V and 1 base at J, with 7 bases in the middle. The CDR3 is 13 amino acids.

The rearrangement links TRBV5-6 to TRBJ2-5; tentatively, D is TRBD1 (5 bases). The CDR3 extends over 15 amino acids. The germline V and J ends were trimmed by 5 bases and 0 bases, with 14 bases remaining between them. CDR1 and CDR2 (germline): SGHDT, YYEEEE. The CDR3: CASRATDRYQETQYF. The CDR3, as DNA: TGTGCCAGCAGGGCTACCGACAGATACCAAGAGACCCAGTACTTC.

The rearrangement uses TRBV7-2 and TRBJ2-7; D may be TRBD2 (5 bases). Trimming pared 3 bases from V and 2 bases from J, leaving 17 bases between. Per germline, CDR1 SGHTA and CDR2 FQGNSA. The CDR3 loop spans 16 amino acids. This chain's CDR3 is CASSFTKAATTYEQYF. CDR3 coding DNA: TGTGCCAGCAGCTTTACGAAGGCAGCGACTACCTACGAGCAGTACTTC. The variable domain in full, completed from reference TRBV7-2 and TRBJ2-7, reads GAGVSQSPSNKVTEKGKDVELRCDPISGHTALYWYRQSLGQGLEFLIYFQGNSAPDKSGLPSDRFSAERTGGSVSTLTIQRTQQEDSAVYLCASSFTKAATTYEQYFGPGTRLTVT.

The chain joins TRBV18 to TRBJ2-1; D is possibly TRBD2 (5 bases). Trimming left V 6 bases short and J 6 bases short, with 15 bases between. The CDR3 length is 14 residues. Germline V gene data show CDR1 as KGHSH and CDR2 as LQKENI. The CDR3 DNA is TGTGCCAGCTCCGCCTCGGTAGGGAGCAATGAGCAGTTCTTC. This encodes CASSASVGSNEQFF.

This chain's CDR3 is CASSLDVGTGWKNGYTF. CDR3 bases: TGTGCCAGCAGCTTAGATGTCGGGACAGGGTGGAAAAATGGCTACACCTTC. J is TRBJ1-2 and V is TRBV7-2; 9 nucleotides align to TRBD1. This CDR3 comprises 17 residues. Germline CDR1 reads SGHTA; CDR2 reads FQGNSA. V lost 1 base and J lost 6; bases outside the gene matches: 12.

The chain links TRBV27 to TRBJ1-5, with a tentative D call TRBD1 (6 bases). Trimming cost V 5 bases and J 0 bases, with 14 bases left between them. Germline V gene data show CDR1 as MNHEY and CDR2 as SMNVEV (reference sequence). This CDR3 region has 16 residues. CDR3 DNA: TGTGCCAGCAGTCCCTCGACAGGAGATAGCAATCAGCCCCAGCATTTT. As protein: CASSPSTGDSNQPQHF.